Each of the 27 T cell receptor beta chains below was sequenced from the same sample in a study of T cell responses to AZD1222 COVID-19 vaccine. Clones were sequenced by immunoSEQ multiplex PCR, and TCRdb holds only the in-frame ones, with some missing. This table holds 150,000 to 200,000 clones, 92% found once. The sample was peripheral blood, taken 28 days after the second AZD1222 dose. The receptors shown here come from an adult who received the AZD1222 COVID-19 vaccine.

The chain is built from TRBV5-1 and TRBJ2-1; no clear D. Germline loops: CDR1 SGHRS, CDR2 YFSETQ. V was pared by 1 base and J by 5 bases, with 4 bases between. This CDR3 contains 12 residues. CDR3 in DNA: TGCGCCAGCAGCTTGCCTGACAATGAGCAGTTCTTC. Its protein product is CASSLPDNEQFF. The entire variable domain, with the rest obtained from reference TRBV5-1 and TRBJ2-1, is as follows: KAGVTQTPRYLIKTRGQQVTLSCSPISGHRSVSWYQQTPGQGLQFLFEYFSETQRNKGNFPGRFSGRQFSNSRSEMNVSTLELGDSALYLCASSLPDNEQFFGPGTRLTVL.

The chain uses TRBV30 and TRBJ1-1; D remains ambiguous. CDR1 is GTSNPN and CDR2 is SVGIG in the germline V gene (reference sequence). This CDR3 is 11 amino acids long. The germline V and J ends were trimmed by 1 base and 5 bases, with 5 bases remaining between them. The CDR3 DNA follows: TGTGCCTGGAGTGGGAGTACTGAAGCTTTCTTT. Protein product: CAWSGSTEAFF. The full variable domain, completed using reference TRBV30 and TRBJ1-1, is SQTIHQWPATLVQPVGSPLSLECTVEGTSNPNLYWYRQAAGRGLQLLFYSVGIGQISSEVPQNLSASRPQDRQFILSSKKLLLSDSGFYLCAWSGSTEAFFGQGTRLTVV.

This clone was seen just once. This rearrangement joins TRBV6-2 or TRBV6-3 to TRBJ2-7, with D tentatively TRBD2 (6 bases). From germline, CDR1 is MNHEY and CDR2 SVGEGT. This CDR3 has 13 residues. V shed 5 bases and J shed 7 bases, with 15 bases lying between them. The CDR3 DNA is TGTGCCAGCAGTAACGGGACTCCTCTTGAGCAGTACTTC. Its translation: CASSNGTPLEQYF.

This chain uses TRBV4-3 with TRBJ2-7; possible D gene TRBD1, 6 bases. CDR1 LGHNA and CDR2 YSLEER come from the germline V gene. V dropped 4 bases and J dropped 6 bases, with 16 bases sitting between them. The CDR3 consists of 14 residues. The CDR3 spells CASSLSPQGGEQYF. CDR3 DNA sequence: TGCGCCAGCAGCCTCTCTCCACAGGGTGGCGAGCAGTACTTC.

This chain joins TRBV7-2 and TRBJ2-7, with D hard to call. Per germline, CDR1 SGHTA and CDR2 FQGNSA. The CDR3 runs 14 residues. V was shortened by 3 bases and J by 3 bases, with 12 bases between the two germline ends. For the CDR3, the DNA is TGTGCCAGCAGCTTCGGGCAGGTTAGCTACGAGCAGTACTTC. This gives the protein CASSFGQVSYEQYF.

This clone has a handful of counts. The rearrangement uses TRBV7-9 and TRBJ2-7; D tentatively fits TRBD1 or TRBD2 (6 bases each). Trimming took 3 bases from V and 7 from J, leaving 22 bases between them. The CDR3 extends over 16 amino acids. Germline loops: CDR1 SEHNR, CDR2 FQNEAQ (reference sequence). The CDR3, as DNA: TGTGCCAGCAGCTTGGAGGGTATTAGGGGGAAGGGAGAGCAGTACTTC. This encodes CASSLEGIRGKGEQYF.

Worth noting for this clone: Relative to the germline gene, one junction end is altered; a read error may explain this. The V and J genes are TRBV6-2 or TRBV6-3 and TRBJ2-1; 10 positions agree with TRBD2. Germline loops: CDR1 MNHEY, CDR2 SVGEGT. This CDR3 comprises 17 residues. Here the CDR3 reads CASNYSPTSGVYNEQFF. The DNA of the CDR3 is TGTGCCAGCAATTACTCTCCTACTAGCGGGGTCTACAATGAGCAGTTCTTC.

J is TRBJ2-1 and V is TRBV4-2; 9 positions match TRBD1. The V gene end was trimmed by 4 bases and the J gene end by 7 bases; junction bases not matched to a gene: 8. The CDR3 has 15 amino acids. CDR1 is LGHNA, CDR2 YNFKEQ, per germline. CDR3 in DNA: TGTGCCAGCAGCCGAGGACAGGGGTCAACGAATGAGCAGTTCTTC. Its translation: CASSRGQGSTNEQFF.

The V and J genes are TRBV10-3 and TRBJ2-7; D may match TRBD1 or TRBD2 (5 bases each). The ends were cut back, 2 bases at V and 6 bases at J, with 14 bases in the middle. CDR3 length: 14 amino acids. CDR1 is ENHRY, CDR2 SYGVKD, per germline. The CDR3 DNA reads TGTGCCATCAGTGAGGAAAGGGGACGGTCCGAGCAGTACTTC. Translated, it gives CAISEERGRSEQYF.

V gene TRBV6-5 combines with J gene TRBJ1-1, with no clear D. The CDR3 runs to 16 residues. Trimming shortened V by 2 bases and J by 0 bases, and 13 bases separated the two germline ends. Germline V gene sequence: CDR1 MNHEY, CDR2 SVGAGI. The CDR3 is CASSYGGRLLNTEAFF. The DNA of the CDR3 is TGTGCCAGCAGTTACGGTGGCAGACTTTTGAACACTGAAGCTTTCTTT.

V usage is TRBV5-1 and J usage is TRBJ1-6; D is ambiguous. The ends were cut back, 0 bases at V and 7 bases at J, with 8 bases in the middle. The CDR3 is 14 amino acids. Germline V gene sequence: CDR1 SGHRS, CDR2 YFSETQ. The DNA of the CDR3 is TGCGCCAGCAGCTTGGGCCAATTAAATTCACCCCTCCACTTT. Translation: CASSLGQLNSPLHF.

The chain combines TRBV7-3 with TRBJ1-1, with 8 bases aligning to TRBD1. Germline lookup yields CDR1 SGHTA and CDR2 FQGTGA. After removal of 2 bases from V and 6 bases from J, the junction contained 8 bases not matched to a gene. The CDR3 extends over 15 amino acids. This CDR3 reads CASSLLGQVFSEAFF. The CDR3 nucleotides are TGTGCCAGCAGCTTATTGGGACAGGTATTCTCTGAAGCTTTCTTT.

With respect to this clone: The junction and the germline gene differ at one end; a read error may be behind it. The CDR3 loop reads CASSIGTGYNEQFF. In DNA form, the CDR3 reads TGTGCTAGCAGCATAGGGACAGGCTACAATGAGCAGTTCTTC. The V call is TRBV7-7, the J call TRBJ2-1; 8 bases map to TRBD1. Germline-derived CDR1 and CDR2 are SSHAT and FNYEAQ (reference sequence). The CDR3 is 14 amino acids.

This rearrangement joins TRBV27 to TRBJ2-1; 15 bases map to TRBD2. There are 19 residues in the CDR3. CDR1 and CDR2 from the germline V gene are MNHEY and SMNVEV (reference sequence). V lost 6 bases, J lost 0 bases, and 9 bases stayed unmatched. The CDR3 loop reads CASSGGLAGGSYSYNEQFF. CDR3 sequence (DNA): TGTGCCAGCAGCGGCGGACTAGCGGGAGGGTCCTACTCCTACAATGAGCAGTTCTTC.

The CDR3 sequence is CASSFQWNTEAFF. The CDR3 nucleotides are TGTGCCAGCAGTTTTCAGTGGAACACTGAAGCTTTCTTT. The gene calls are TRBV6-5 and TRBJ1-1; D call uncertain. The germline V gene encodes CDR1 MNHEY and CDR2 SVGAGI. The CDR3 consists of 13 residues. Deletions cut 4 bases from V and 1 base from J, with 7 bases between.

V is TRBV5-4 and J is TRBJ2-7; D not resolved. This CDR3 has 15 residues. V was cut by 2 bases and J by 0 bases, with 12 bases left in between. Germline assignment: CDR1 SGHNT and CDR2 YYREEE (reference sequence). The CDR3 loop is CASSFDWRSSYEQYF. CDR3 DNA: TGTGCCAGCAGCTTCGATTGGAGAAGCTCCTACGAGCAGTACTTC.

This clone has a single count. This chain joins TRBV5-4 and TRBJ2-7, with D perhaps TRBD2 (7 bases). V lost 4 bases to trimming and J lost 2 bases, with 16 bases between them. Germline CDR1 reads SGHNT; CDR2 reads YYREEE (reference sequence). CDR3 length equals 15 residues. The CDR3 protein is CASSVSQGTTYEQYF. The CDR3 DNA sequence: TGTGCCAGCAGCGTAAGCCAGGGGACTACCTACGAGCAGTACTTC.

The CDR3 here is CASSSRQGANTEAFF. In nucleotides, the CDR3 is TGTGCCAGCAGTTCCCGACAGGGCGCCAACACTGAAGCTTTCTTT. The rearrangement joins TRBV27 to TRBJ1-1; 7 bases agree with TRBD1. The CDR3 loop spans 15 amino acids. In germline, CDR1 is MNHEY, CDR2 SMNVEV (reference sequence). Trimming at V came to 4 bases and at J to 2 bases, leaving 7 bases not matched to a gene.

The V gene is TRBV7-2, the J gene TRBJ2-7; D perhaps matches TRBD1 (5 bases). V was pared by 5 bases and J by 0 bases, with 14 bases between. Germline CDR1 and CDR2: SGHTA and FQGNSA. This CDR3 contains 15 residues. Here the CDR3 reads CASSPRWGVSYEQYF. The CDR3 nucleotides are TGTGCCAGCAGCCCTAGATGGGGCGTCTCCTACGAGCAGTACTTC.

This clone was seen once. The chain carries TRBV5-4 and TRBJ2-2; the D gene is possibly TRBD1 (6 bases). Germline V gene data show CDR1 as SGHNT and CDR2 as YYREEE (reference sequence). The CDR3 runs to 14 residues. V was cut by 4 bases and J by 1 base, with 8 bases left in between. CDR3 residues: CASSADRNTGELFF. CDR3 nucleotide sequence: TGTGCCAGCAGCGCGGACAGGAACACCGGGGAGCTGTTTTTT.

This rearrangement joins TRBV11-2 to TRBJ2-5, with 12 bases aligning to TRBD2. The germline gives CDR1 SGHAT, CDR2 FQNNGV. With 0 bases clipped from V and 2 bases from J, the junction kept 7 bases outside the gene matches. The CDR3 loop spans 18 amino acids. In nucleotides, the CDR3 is TGTGCCAGCAGCTTAGATCCATTAGGACTAGCGGGGCAAGAGACCCAGTACTTC. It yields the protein CASSLDPLGLAGQETQYF. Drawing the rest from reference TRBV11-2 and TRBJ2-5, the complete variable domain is EAGVAQSPRYKIIEKRQSVAFWCNPISGHATLYWYQQILGQGPKLLIQFQNNGVVDDSQLPKDRFSAERLKGVDSTLKIQPAKLEDSAVYLCASSLDPLGLAGQETQYFGPGTRLLVL.

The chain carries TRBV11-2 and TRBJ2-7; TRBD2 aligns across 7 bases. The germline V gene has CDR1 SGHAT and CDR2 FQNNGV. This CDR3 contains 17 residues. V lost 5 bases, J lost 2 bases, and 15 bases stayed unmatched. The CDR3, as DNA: TGTGCCAGCAGCCGGGGCGCGGTAGCGGGCCATCCCTACGAGCAGTACTTC. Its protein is CASSRGAVAGHPYEQYF.

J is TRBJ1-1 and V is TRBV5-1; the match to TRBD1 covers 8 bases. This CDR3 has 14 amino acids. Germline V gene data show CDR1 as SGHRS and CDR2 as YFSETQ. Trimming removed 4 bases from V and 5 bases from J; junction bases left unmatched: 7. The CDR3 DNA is TGCGCCAGCAGCGGGAGACAGGGGATGACTGAAGCTTTCTTT. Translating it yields CASSGRQGMTEAFF.

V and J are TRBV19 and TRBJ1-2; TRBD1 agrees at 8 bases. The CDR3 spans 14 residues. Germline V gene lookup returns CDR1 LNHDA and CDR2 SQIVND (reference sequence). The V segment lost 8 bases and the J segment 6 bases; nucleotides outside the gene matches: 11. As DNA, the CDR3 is TGTGCCAGTGCTACAAGGACAGGGTTAAATGGCTACACCTTC. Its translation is CASATRTGLNGYTF.

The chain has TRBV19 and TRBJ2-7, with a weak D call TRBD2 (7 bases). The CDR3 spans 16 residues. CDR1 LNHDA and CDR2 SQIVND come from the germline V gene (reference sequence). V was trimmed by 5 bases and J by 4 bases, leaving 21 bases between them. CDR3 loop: CASSPTTGGSRYEQYF. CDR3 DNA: TGTGCCAGTAGTCCGACCACGGGGGGCAGTCGGTACGAGCAGTACTTC.

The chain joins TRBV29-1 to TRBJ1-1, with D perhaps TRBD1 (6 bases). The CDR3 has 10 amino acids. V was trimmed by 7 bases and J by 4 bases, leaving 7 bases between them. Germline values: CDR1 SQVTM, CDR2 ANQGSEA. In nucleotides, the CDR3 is TGCAGCGCCAGGGGCACTGAAGCTTTCTTT. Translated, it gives CSARGTEAFF.

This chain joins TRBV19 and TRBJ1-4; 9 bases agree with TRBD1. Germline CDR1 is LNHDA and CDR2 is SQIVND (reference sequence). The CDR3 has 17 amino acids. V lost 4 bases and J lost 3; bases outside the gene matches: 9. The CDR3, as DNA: TGTGCCAGTAGTACCCCGGGACAGGGATCTGCTAATGAAAAACTGTTTTTT. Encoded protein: CASSTPGQGSANEKLFF.